This T cell receptor (beta chain) was retrieved from a study of blood T cell repertoires in COVID-19. Study summary: The cDNA or gDNA used as material had been derived from T cells, B-cell-depleted T cells, or PBMCs.

Measured with immunoSEQ multiplex PCR; TCRdb has only the in-frame clones, and not every one. Among about 310,000 clones listed, about nine tenths were seen once. The study assigned cohorts using participant-reported clinical history. With V trimmed by 4 bases and J by 2 bases, 4 bases remained unmatched. This CDR3 spans 15 amino acids. The germline V gene has CDR1 MNHEY and CDR2 SVGEGT. The chain combines TRBV6-2 or TRBV6-3 with TRBJ2-2, with 7 nucleotides matching TRBD1. Sequenced input: PBMCs or T cells enriched from blood (not recorded which). This TCR came from a woman aged 35 to 49 who had recovered from COVID-19. Written as DNA, the CDR3 is TGTGCCAGCAGTTTTAAGGGGGCAAACACCGGGGAGCTGTTTTTT. Protein sequence: CASSFKGANTGELFF.